Listed below are T cell receptor beta chains from one sample, sequenced in a study of blood T cells in healthy people across ages. TCRdb re-derived calls from the 5' RACE reads in MiXCR, one entry per CDR3 protein. The sample has roughly 930,000 distinct CDR3 sequences; 40% to 60% are singletons. The sample taken for sequencing was blood. The receptors shown here come from a man in his thirties or forties in good health. Each CDR3 is given with its conserved first and last residue. A D gene is named only where the DNA matches it firmly. The size entry is marked missing in some rows and otherwise reads once, few, many or a size class.

j_gene	abundance	v_gene	d_gene	CDR3aa	CDR3nt
TRBJ2-6	-	TRBV7-9	-	CASSTRVNGANVLTF	TGTGCCAGCAGCACCAGGGTTAATGGGGCCAACGTCCTGACTTTC
TRBJ2-7	-	TRBV2	-	CASSGGSLESYEQYF	TGTGCCAGCAGTGGCGGGTCTCTGGAGAGCTACGAGCAGTACTTC
TRBJ2-3	-	TRBV20-1	-	CSARRGEPRPDTQYF	TGCAGTGCTAGGAGGGGGGAGCCTCGCCCAGATACGCAGTATTTT
TRBJ2-3	-	TRBV6-4	-	CASSDSGYTDTQYF	TGTGCCAGCAGTGACTCAGGCTACACAGATACGCAGTATTTT
TRBJ2-1	-	TRBV11-3	TRBD1	CASTTDRGVNNEQFF	TGTGCCAGCACCACGGACAGGGGGGTAAACAATGAGCAGTTCTTC
TRBJ2-7	few	TRBV7-2	TRBD2	CASSPGLAGAYVQYF	TGTGCCAGCAGCCCGGGACTAGCGGGGGCCTATGTGCAGTACTTC
TRBJ2-3	few	TRBV20-1	TRBD2	CSARDPTGGRDTQYF	TGTAGTGCTAGAGATCCAACGGGAGGGAGAGATACGCAGTATTTT
TRBJ2-1	-	TRBV10-3	TRBD1	CAIRDRGYNEQFF	TGTGCCATCCGGGACAGGGGTTACAATGAGCAGTTCTTC
TRBJ2-3	few	TRBV5-1	-	CASSLDGGETSTDTQYF	TGCGCCAGCAGCTTGGATGGCGGGGAGACTAGCACAGATACGCAGTATTTT
TRBJ1-5	-	TRBV20-1	-	CSAGGRDNQPQHF	TGTAGTGCAGGTGGGCGGGACAATCAGCCCCAGCATTTT
TRBJ2-5	-	TRBV7-9	TRBD1	CASSGRGQQETQYF	TGTGCCAGCAGCGGTAGGGGGCAGCAAGAGACCCAGTACTTC
TRBJ1-6	-	TRBV6-2/TRBV6-3	TRBD1	CASIRDRGRNSPLHF	TGTGCCAGCATCCGGGACAGGGGAAGAAATTCACCCCTCCACTTT
TRBJ2-5	-	TRBV3-1	TRBD2	CASSPGTSGSQETQYF	TGTGCCAGCAGCCCAGGGACTAGCGGTTCCCAAGAGACCCAGTACTTC
TRBJ2-1	many	TRBV29-1	-	CSAGAAADEQFF	TGCAGCGCCGGGGCCGCGGCGGATGAGCAGTTCTTC
TRBJ1-2	many	TRBV2	-	CASRNDRPYGYTF	TGTGCCAGCAGGAATGACAGGCCCTATGGCTACACCTTC
TRBJ2-1	-	TRBV28	TRBD2	CASTKVAGGKFYNEQFF	TGTGCCAGCACCAAGGTAGCGGGGGGGAAGTTTTACAATGAGCAGTTCTTC
TRBJ2-5	-	TRBV21-1	-	CASSKAQAQGDQETQYF	TGTGCCAGCAGCAAAGCGCAGGCTCAGGGGGACCAAGAGACCCAGTACTTC
TRBJ2-4	many	TRBV19	-	CASREQGNIQYF	TGTGCCAGTAGGGAGCAGGGAAACATTCAGTACTTC
TRBJ2-7	-	TRBV28	TRBD1	CATETGASSYEQYF	TGTGCCACCGAGACAGGGGCTAGCTCCTACGAGCAGTACTTC
TRBJ2-7	-	TRBV12-3/TRBV12-4	-	CASSSPGVNYEQYF	TGTGCCAGCAGTTCCCCTGGGGTTAACTACGAGCAGTACTTC
TRBJ1-4	few	TRBV7-2	-	CASSSRGGSGEKLFF	TGTGCCAGCAGCTCCCGGGGGGGGTCGGGTGAAAAACTGTTTTTT
TRBJ2-3	-	TRBV12-3/TRBV12-4	TRBD1	CATRRVGTDMQYF	TGTGCCACCCGGAGAGTGGGGACAGATATGCAATATTTT
TRBJ2-7	-	TRBV6-2/TRBV6-3	TRBD2	CASRRPGLATNEQYF	TGTGCCAGCAGGCGACCGGGACTAGCGACTAACGAGCAGTACTTC
TRBJ1-2	-	TRBV6-6	-	CASNPGGAHGYTF	TGTGCCAGCAACCCGGGGGGGGCCCATGGCTACACCTTC
TRBJ2-3	-	TRBV7-2	-	CASSAVLLDTQYF	TGTGCCAGCTCAGCTGTACTGCTAGATACGCAGTATTTT
TRBJ2-7	-	TRBV6-2/TRBV6-3	-	CASTSRCEQYF	TGTGCCAGCACTTCCCGGTGCGAGCAGTACTTC
TRBJ1-5	few	TRBV3-1	TRBD1	CASSQGTGLGNQPQHF	TGTGCCAGCAGCCAAGGGACAGGATTAGGCAATCAGCCCCAGCATTTT
TRBJ2-7	-	TRBV20-1	TRBD2	CSARPSGTSYEQYF	TGCAGTGCTAGACCTAGCGGGACCTCCTACGAGCAGTACTTC
TRBJ2-7	few	TRBV5-1	TRBD1	CASTTGTGRFEQYF	TGCGCCAGCACGACCGGGACAGGGAGGTTCGAGCAGTACTTC
TRBJ1-2	once	TRBV27	-	CASSFGGADGYTF	TGTGCCAGCAGTTTCGGGGGGGCGGATGGCTACACCTTC
TRBJ2-7	-	TRBV10-2	-	CASVGADSTYEQYF	TGCGCCAGCGTCGGCGCCGACAGCACCTACGAGCAGTACTTC
TRBJ2-1	-	TRBV7-7	-	CASSLKSVSYNEQFF	TGTGCTAGCAGCCTAAAAAGCGTCTCCTACAATGAGCAGTTCTTC
TRBJ1-1	few	TRBV10-3	-	CAISESRAEAFF	TGTGCCATCAGTGAGTCCCGGGCTGAAGCTTTCTTT
TRBJ1-2	-	TRBV4-1	TRBD1	CASSQDTRGQGYGYTF	TGCGCCAGCAGCCAAGATACGAGGGGGCAGGGCTATGGCTACACCTTC
TRBJ1-1	-	TRBV4-2	-	CASSQGGRRRATEAFF	TGTGCCAGCAGCCAGGGTGGACGGCGACGGGCCACTGAAGCTTTCTTT
TRBJ2-6	-	TRBV9	TRBD1	CASSVRTGGANVLTF	TGTGCCAGCAGCGTTCGGACAGGAGGGGCCAACGTCCTGACTTTC
TRBJ1-2	-	TRBV12-3/TRBV12-4	-	CASSRSNYGYTF	TGTGCCAGCAGCCGTTCTAACTATGGCTACACCTTC
TRBJ2-3	-	TRBV7-9	-	CASSLGTPYTQYF	TGTGCCAGCAGCTTGGGGACACCTTATACGCAGTATTTT
TRBJ1-5	many	TRBV27	-	CASSLSGVSNQPQHF	TGTGCCAGCAGTTTATCCGGGGTTAGCAATCAGCCCCAGCATTTT
TRBJ2-4	-	TRBV3-1	-	CASSQSPGGDSRNIQYF	TGTGCCAGCAGCCAGTCCCCGGGCGGGGACTCGAGAAACATTCAGTACTTC
TRBJ2-7	few	TRBV20-1	-	CSAATGTTPYEQYF	TGCAGTGCAGCAACCGGGACAACACCCTACGAGCAGTACTTC
TRBJ2-7	-	TRBV18	-	CASSHRRDAGIGYEQYF	TGTGCCAGCTCCCATCGGCGGGACGCCGGAATCGGTTACGAGCAGTACTTC
TRBJ2-7	-	TRBV9	TRBD2	CASSVWTSPDSYEQYF	TGTGCCAGCAGCGTTTGGACTAGCCCTGACTCCTACGAGCAGTACTTC
TRBJ2-3	-	TRBV20-1	TRBD2	CSAGSGGARSDTQYF	TGCAGTGCTGGTAGCGGGGGGGCACGTTCTGATACGCAGTATTTT
TRBJ1-1	-	TRBV7-9	-	CASSLAQVLGGIEAFF	TGTGCCAGCAGCTTAGCGCAGGTCCTTGGTGGGATTGAAGCTTTCTTT
TRBJ2-4	few	TRBV4-3	-	CASSQDLSSPGAKNIQYF	TGCGCCAGCAGCCAAGATCTAAGCTCCCCGGGAGCCAAAAACATTCAGTACTTC
TRBJ2-3	few	TRBV29-1	-	CSVVLAEDTQYF	TGCAGCGTTGTACTAGCTGAAGATACGCAGTATTTT
TRBJ2-7	-	TRBV29-1	-	CSVERIYEQYF	TGCAGCGTTGAACGGATCTACGAGCAGTACTTC
TRBJ2-7	few	TRBV5-1	-	CASSLLEQGPFHEQYF	TGCGCCAGCAGCTTGCTAGAACAGGGACCATTCCACGAGCAGTACTTC
TRBJ2-1	-	TRBV4-1	TRBD2	CASSPPERGGNNEQFF	TGCGCCAGCAGCCCCCCAGAGCGGGGGGGCAACAATGAGCAGTTCTTC
TRBJ1-1	-	TRBV4-2	-	CASGTSGGRTEAFF	TGTGCCAGCGGAACTAGTGGGGGGAGGACTGAAGCTTTCTTT